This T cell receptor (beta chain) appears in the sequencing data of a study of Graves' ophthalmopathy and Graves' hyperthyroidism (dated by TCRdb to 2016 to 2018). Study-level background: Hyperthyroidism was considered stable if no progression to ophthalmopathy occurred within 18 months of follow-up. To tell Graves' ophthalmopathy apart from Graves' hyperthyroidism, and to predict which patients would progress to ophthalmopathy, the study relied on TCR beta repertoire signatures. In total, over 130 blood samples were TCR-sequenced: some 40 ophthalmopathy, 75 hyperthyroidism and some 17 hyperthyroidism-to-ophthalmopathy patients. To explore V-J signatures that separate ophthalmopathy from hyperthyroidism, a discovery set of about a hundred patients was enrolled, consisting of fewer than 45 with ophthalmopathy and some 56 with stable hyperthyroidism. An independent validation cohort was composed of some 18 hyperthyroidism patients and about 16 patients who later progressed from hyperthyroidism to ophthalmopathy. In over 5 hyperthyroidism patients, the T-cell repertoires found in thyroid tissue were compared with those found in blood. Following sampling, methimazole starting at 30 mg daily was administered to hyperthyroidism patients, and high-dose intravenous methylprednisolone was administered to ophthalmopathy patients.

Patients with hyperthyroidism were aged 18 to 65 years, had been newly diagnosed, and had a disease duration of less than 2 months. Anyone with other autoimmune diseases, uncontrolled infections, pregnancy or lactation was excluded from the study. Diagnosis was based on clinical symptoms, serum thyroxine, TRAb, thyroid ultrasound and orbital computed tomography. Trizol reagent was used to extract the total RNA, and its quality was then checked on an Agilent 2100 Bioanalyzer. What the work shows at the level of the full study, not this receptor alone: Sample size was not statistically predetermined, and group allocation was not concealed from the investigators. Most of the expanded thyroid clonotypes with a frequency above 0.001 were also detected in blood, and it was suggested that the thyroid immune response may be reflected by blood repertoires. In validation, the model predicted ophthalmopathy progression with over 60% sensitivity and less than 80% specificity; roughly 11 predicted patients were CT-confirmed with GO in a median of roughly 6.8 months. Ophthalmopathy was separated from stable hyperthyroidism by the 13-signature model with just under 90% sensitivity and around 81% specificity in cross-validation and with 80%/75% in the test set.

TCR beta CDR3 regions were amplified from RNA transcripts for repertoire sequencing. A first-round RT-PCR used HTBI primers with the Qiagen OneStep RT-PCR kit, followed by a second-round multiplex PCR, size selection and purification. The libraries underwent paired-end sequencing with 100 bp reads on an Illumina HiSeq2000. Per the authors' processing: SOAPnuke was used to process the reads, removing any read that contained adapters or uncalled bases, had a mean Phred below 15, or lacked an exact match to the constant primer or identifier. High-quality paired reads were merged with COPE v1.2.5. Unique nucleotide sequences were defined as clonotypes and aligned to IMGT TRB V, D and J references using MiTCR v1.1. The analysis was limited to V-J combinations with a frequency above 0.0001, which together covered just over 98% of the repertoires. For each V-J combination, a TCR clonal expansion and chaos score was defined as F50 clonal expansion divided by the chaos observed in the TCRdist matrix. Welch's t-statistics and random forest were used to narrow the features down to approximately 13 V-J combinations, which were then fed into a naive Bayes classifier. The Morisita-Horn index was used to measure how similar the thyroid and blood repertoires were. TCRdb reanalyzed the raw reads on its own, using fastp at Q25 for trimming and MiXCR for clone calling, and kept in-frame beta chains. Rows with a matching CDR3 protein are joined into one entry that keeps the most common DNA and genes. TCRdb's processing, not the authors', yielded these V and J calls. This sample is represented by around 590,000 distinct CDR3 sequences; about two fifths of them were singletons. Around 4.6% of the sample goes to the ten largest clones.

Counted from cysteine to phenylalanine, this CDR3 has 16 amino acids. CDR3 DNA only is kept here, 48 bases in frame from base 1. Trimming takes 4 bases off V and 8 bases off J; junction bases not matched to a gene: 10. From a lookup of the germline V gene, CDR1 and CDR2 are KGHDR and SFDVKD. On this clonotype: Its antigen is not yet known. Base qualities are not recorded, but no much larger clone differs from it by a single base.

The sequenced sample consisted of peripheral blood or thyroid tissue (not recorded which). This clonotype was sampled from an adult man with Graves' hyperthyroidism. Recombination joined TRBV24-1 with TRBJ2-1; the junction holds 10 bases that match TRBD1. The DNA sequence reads TGTGCCACCAGTGAACCCGGACAGGGGGTGTTCGATGAGCAGTTCTTC. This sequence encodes CATSEPGQGVFDEQFF.